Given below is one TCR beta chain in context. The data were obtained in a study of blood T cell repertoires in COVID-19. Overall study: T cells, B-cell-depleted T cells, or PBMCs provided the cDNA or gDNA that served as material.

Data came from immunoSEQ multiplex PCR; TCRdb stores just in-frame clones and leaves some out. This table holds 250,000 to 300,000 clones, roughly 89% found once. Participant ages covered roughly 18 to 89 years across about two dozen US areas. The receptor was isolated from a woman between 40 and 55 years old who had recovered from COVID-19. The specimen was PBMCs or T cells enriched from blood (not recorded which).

The CDR3 protein is CASSQERPGTGGRGYTF. The CDR3 DNA follows: TGTGCCAGCAGCCAAGAGCGTCCCGGGACAGGGGGCAGGGGCTACACCTTC. The rearrangement uses TRBV4-2 and TRBJ1-2, with 12 nucleotides matching TRBD1. The CDR3 is 17 amino acids. V shed 0 bases, J shed 8 bases, and the junction held 10 bases outside the gene matches. The germline gives CDR1 LGHNA, CDR2 YNFKEQ.